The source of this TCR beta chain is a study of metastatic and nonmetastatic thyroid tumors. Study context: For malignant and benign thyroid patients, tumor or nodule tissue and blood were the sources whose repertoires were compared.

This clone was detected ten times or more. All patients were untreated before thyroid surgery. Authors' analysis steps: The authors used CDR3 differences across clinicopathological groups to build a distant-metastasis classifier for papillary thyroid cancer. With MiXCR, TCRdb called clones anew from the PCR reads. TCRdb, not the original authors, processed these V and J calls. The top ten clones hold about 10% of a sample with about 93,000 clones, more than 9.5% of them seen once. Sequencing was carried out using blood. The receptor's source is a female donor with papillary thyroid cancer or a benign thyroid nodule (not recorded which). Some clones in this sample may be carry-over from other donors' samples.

CDR3 nucleotide sequence: TGTGCCAGTAGTATTCAGGACAGGGGGCGGAATCAGCCCCAGCATTTT. Translated: CASSIQDRGRNQPQHF. The V gene is TRBV19, the J gene TRBJ1-5; 11 nucleotides agree with TRBD1. This CDR3 is 16 amino acids long. V dropped 3 bases and J dropped 4; count of bases not matched to a gene: 5. The V gene's germline CDR1 is LNHDA and CDR2 SQIVND (reference sequence).